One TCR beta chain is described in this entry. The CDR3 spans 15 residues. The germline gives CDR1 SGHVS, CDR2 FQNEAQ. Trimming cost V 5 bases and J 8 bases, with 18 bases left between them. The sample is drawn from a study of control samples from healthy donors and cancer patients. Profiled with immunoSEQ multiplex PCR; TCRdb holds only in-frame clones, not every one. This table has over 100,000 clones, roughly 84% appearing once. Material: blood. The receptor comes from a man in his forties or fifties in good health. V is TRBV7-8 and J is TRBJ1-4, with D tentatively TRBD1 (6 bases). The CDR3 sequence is CASSARGGRREKLFF. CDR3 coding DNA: TGTGCCAGCAGCGCCCGGGGGGGGCGGAGGGAAAAACTGTTTTTT.